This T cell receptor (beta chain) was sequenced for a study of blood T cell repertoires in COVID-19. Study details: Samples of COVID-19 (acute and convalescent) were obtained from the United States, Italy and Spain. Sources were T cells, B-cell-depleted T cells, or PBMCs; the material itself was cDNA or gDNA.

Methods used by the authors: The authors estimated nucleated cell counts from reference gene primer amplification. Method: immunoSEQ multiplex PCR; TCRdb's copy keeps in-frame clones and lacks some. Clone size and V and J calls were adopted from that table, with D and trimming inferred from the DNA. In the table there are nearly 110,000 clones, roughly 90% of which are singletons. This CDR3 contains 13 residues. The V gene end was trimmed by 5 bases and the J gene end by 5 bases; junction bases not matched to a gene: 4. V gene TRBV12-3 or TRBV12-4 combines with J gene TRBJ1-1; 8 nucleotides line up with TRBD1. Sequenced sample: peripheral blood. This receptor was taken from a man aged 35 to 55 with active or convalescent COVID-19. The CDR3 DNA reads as TGTGCCAGCAGTGTTACAGGGGGAACTGAAGCTTTCTTT. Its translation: CASSVTGGTEAFF.